This is a list of T cell receptor beta chains from one sample in a study of cytotoxic CD8 clonotypes in ibrutinib-treated CLL. The assay was immunoSEQ multiplex PCR, and TCRdb's table has in-frame clones only and misses some. The sample contains about 330,000 clones, approximately 67% of which appear only once. The source was PBMCs, collected after 36 months of ibrutinib treatment. The receptors derive from a human donor with chronic lymphocytic leukemia. Each CDR3 is given with its conserved first and last residue. The order of the fields is D gene, J gene, V gene, clone size, CDR3 DNA, CDR3 protein. A D gene is named only where the DNA matches it firmly. Expanded clones are given a class, and other clones once, few, many or no size at all.

- | TRBJ2-1 | TRBV7-3 | once | TGTGCCAGCAGCTTAGACTTCAGCAATGAGCAGTTCTTC | CASSLDFSNEQFF
- | TRBJ2-7 | TRBV10-1 | - | TGCGCCAGCAGCTCCCTAAAAACCCTGCGCTCGGAAGAGCAGTACTTC | CASSSLKTLRSEEQYF
- | TRBJ2-7 | TRBV6-1 | - | TGTGCCAGCCAACCCAAGAGTGTCTTCTCCTACGAGCAGTACTTC | CASQPKSVFSYEQYF
- | TRBJ2-7 | TRBV27 | - | TGTGCCAGCCGAGGGGGGGGCCTCACGCATCGCGAGCAGTACTTC | CASRGGGLTHREQYF
TRBD2 | TRBJ2-7 | TRBV5-1 | once | TGCGCCAGCAGCTCCCAGCGGGAGTGGGAGCAGTACTTC | CASSSQREWEQYF
TRBD1 | TRBJ2-2 | TRBV15 | - | TGTGCCACCAGCAGCTCCGGGACAGGACTCGGGGAGCTGTTTTTT | CATSSSGTGLGELFF
TRBD1 | TRBJ2-7 | TRBV29-1 | - | TGCAGCGTTGAGGGACAGTCCCTAGCTGGCTCCTACGAGCAGTACTTC | CSVEGQSLAGSYEQYF
- | TRBJ1-6 | TRBV7-2 | - | TGTGCCAGCAGCGCTACAGCTATGGATTCACCCCTCCACTTT | CASSATAMDSPLHF
TRBD1 | TRBJ2-7 | TRBV4-1 | - | TGCGCCAGCAGCTACAGGGGTCACGAGCAGTACTTC | CASSYRGHEQYF
- | TRBJ2-7 | TRBV2 | once | TGTGCCAGCAGAGCGATGTGGACGGGGGAGCAGTACTTC | CASRAMWTGEQYF
- | TRBJ1-4 | TRBV18 | - | TGTGCCAGCTCACCGCCCAAAGGACGGGCGGGGGAAAAACTGTTTTTT | CASSPPKGRAGEKLFF
TRBD2 | TRBJ2-7 | TRBV5-6 | - | TGTGCCAGCAGCTTGGCCAAGGTGCGAGCGGGAAGCTACGAGCAGTACTTC | CASSLAKVRAGSYEQYF
TRBD1 | TRBJ1-5 | TRBV19 | once | TGTGCCAGCCGGGACAGTCAAAATCAGCCCCAGCATTTT | CASRDSQNQPQHF
- | TRBJ1-3 | TRBV7-6 | once | TGTGCCAGCAGCTTAGTACCGTTAACGAGCTCTGGAAACACCATATATTTT | CASSLVPLTSSGNTIYF
- | TRBJ2-5 | TRBV5-1 | - | TGCGCCAGCAGCCTGGGTCCTGGACGGGGAGTTCAAGAGACCCAGTACTTC | CASSLGPGRGVQETQYF
- | TRBJ1-1 | TRBV15 | - | TGTGCCACCAGCAGAGATCGGCAGGGCGGCGCTGAAGCTTTCTTT | CATSRDRQGGAEAFF
TRBD2 | TRBJ2-7 | TRBV10-1 | once | TGCGCCAGCAGTGAGGCTAGCGGGACCCCCCGGGACGAGCAGTACTTC | CASSEASGTPRDEQYF
- | TRBJ2-1 | TRBV14 | - | TGTGCCAGCAGCCAATGGACAGCGTACAATGAGCAGTTCTTC | CASSQWTAYNEQFF
TRBD2 | TRBJ2-3 | TRBV7-3 | few | TGTGCCAGCAGCTTAACGGCTAGCGGGATCTTGGGAGATACGCAGTATTTT | CASSLTASGILGDTQYF
- | TRBJ2-5 | TRBV7-2 | - | TGTGCCACTGGGGGGCGGCAGGGGACCCAGTACTTC | CATGGRQGTQYF
- | TRBJ1-5 | TRBV4-1 | - | TGCGCCAGCAGCCAAGAACCTCAGGGCAATCAGCCCCAGCATTTT | CASSQEPQGNQPQHF
TRBD1 | TRBJ2-6 | TRBV7-2 | - | TGTGCCAGCAGCACGGGACAGGGGAGCGGGGCCAACGTCCTGACTTTC | CASSTGQGSGANVLTF
- | TRBJ2-7 | TRBV6-5 | - | TGTGCCAGCAGTTACGCGATAGGTTTAGGGTACGAGCAGTACTTC | CASSYAIGLGYEQYF
TRBD1 | TRBJ1-2 | TRBV7-9 | few | TGTGCCAGCAGCCGACAGGGAAACTATGGCTACACCTTC | CASSRQGNYGYTF
TRBD1 | TRBJ2-7 | TRBV4-1 | few | TGCGCCAGCAGGCGAGACAGGGATGGCTACGAGCAGTACTTC | CASRRDRDGYEQYF
- | TRBJ1-6 | TRBV7-2 | - | TGTGCCAGCAGCTTAGTAGGGAGCGGCACCTATAATTCACCCCTCCACTTT | CASSLVGSGTYNSPLHF
- | TRBJ2-5 | TRBV29-1 | - | TGCAGCGTTGAAGAGGGAAGGCAAGAGACCCAGTACTTC | CSVEEGRQETQYF
- | TRBJ2-7 | TRBV7-2 | - | TGTGCCAGCAGCTTAGGGGCAGGGGTTGTCTACGAGCAGTACTTC | CASSLGAGVVYEQYF
- | TRBJ2-1 | TRBV15 | - | TGTGCCACCAGCAGAGATTGGACCTCCGGGGGACATGAGCAGTTCTTC | CATSRDWTSGGHEQFF
- | TRBJ1-3 | TRBV7-6 | - | TGTGCCAGCAGCTTAGATTTCCGGCAGGGCCGGACTGGAAACACCATATATTTT | CASSLDFRQGRTGNTIYF
TRBD2 | TRBJ2-6 | TRBV5-1 | few | TGCGCCAGCAGCTGGACTAGCTCTGGGGCCAACGTCCTGACTTTC | CASSWTSSGANVLTF
- | TRBJ2-5 | TRBV5-6 | few | TGTGCCAGCAGCTCCACCCCTCGGTCTTGGGCGCGGCTGGAGACCCAGTACTTC | CASSSTPRSWARLETQYF
- | TRBJ1-2 | TRBV19 | - | TGTGCCAGTAGTCAGGGGTATGGCTACACCTTC | CASSQGYGYTF
- | TRBJ2-3 | TRBV29-1 | - | TGCAGCGTTGAGCGGCCCGTCACAGATACGCAGTATTTT | CSVERPVTDTQYF
- | TRBJ2-3 | TRBV18 | - | TGTGCCAGCTCACGTCAGAACACAGATACGCAGTATTTT | CASSRQNTDTQYF
- | TRBJ1-5 | TRBV11-2 | - | TGTGCCAGCAGCTTAGTGGGCTACAATCAGCCCCAGCATTTT | CASSLVGYNQPQHF
- | TRBJ1-2 | TRBV29-1 | few | TGCAGCGTTGACCGGGACGGAGCTAACTATGGCTACACCTTC | CSVDRDGANYGYTF
- | TRBJ1-5 | TRBV28 | - | TGTGCCAGCAGTTTCCGGGTTCAGCCCCAGCATTTT | CASSFRVQPQHF
TRBD1 | TRBJ1-2 | TRBV5-5 | - | TGTGCCAGCAGCTCCCCCGGGGGACAGGGGGCTCCCGGCTATGGCTACACCTTC | CASSSPGGQGAPGYGYTF
- | TRBJ1-6 | TRBV10-1 | - | TGCGCCAGCAGCGTGGGGAGGAATTCACCCCTCCACTTT | CASSVGRNSPLHF
TRBD1 | TRBJ1-2 | TRBV10-3 | - | TGTGCCATCAAAGGGAGCAGGGACAGGTTATTTCACACCTTC | CAIKGSRDRLFHTF
TRBD2 | TRBJ2-2 | TRBV7-2 | few | TGTGCCAGCAGCTTTCTGGGAGGGTCTGCCGGGGAGCTGTTTTTT | CASSFLGGSAGELFF
- | TRBJ2-2 | TRBV11-3 | - | TGTGCCAGCAGCTTAATGCTCGCGGGACGGCCCGGGGAGCTGTTTTTT | CASSLMLAGRPGELFF
TRBD1 | TRBJ1-6 | TRBV19 | - | TGTGCCACGGGACAGGGCCTAAGCTCCTATAATTCACCCCTCCACTTT | CATGQGLSSYNSPLHF
- | TRBJ2-1 | TRBV5-1 | few | TGCGCCAGCAGGGATTACAATGAGCAGTTCTTC | CASRDYNEQFF
TRBD1 | TRBJ2-7 | TRBV6-6 | - | TGTGCCAGCAGTTCACCCGGGACAGGCACCTACGAGCAGTACTTC | CASSSPGTGTYEQYF
- | TRBJ2-3 | TRBV6-5 | - | TGTGCCAGCAGTTACACGCTCCCGGGGCCAGATACGCAGTATTTT | CASSYTLPGPDTQYF
- | TRBJ1-1 | TRBV18 | - | TGTGCCAGCTCATCAGGGACGCCTCAAGCTTTCTTT | CASSSGTPQAFF
TRBD1 | TRBJ2-2 | TRBV19 | - | TGTGCCAGTAGTAGGACAGGGCGAGGACTAAACACCGGGGAGCTGTTTTTT | CASSRTGRGLNTGELFF
- | TRBJ1-5 | TRBV15 | - | TGTGCCACCAGCAGAGATTCGATCTGGGGGGACCAGCCCCAGCATTTT | CATSRDSIWGDQPQHF
- | TRBJ1-6 | TRBV5-4 | - | TGTGCCAGCAGCTTGGTCCCAGGGGATTCACCCCTCCACTTT | CASSLVPGDSPLHF
- | TRBJ2-7 | TRBV4-1 | - | TGCGCCAGCAGCCAAGAACGATATAACTCCTACGAGCAGTACTTC | CASSQERYNSYEQYF
TRBD2 | TRBJ2-7 | TRBV2 | once | TGTGCCAGCAGTGAATGGACTAGCGGCTCCTACGAGCAGTACTTC | CASSEWTSGSYEQYF
- | TRBJ1-2 | TRBV5-1 | - | TGCGCCAGCAGCTCAGCAGGGACCGGGGGAGGCTACACCTTC | CASSSAGTGGGYTF
- | TRBJ2-7 | TRBV11-2 | - | TGTGCCAGCAGCTTAGAGCGGTACTCCTACGAGCAGTACTTC | CASSLERYSYEQYF